This T cell receptor beta chain comes out of a study of blood T cell repertoires in COVID-19 (TCRdb year 2020). Broadly, across the study: Samples from collaborators originated in the United States, Italy and Spain and spanned both the acute and convalescent phases of COVID-19. The material from the prospective study consisted of cDNA or gDNA derived from T cells, B-cell-depleted T cells, or PBMCs. Deeply sampled blood TCRbeta repertoires from subjects exposed to, actively infected with, or recovered from COVID-19 were included in the dataset. The repertoires were released in a freely available public database meant as a resource for research on the immune response to SARS-CoV-2. The samples were drawn from the first 160 participants of the ongoing ImmuneRACE study and from under 1,500 subjects provided by 6 global collaborators. A de-identified subject ID, COVID-19 status, age in years and sex were almost always included in the sample metadata. Where available, HLA class I and class II types were taken from metadata supplied by the sample provider and were not determined by assay-based typing. The study at large found these results: Clinical and demographic metadata were provided uncurated, with the amount varying by source and participant.

TCRbeta CDR3 regions were amplified from genomic DNA by means of the immunoSEQ Assay, a bias-controlled multiplex PCR. Per the authors' processing: The number of nucleated cells in each sample was estimated by amplification of reference gene primers within the assay. To quantify the absolute abundance of each unique TCRbeta CDR3 rearrangement, sequence reads were collapsed and filtered. For each sample, productive Simpson clonality was calculated by taking the square root of Simpson's diversity index across productive rearrangements. TCRdb stores this immuneACCESS table with in-frame sequences only. Part of the clones is absent; in the studies checked, under half of the shortfall reflects unresolved V genes, and no reason is known for the rest. Clonal size and the V and J genes are those of that table, whereas D and trimming came from the DNA. The sample table contains 350,000 to 400,000 clones; only one count was recorded for roughly nine tenths of them. Roughly 0.86% of the sample is held by the ten biggest clonotypes.

The CDR3 holds 13 amino acids from the cysteine to the phenylalanine. Only CDR3 DNA is held: 39 bases, read in frame from base 1. V was cut back by 6 bases and J by 6 bases, leaving a gap of 14 bases between them. Enrolling through a virtual design, the prospective study's participants ranged in age from roughly 18 to 95 years and lived across about two dozen United States geographic areas. In the prospective study, participants were assigned to cohorts based on the clinical history participants reported in a screening survey and a study questionnaire. A participant counted as exposed if, within 2 weeks of entering the study, that participant had been in contact with someone who had a PCR-confirmed or clinician-diagnosed COVID-19 case. Each participant in the prospective study had whole blood, serum and a nasopharyngeal or oropharyngeal swab collected by mobile phlebotomists. Over a roughly 2-month period, participants in the prospective study had the option of providing additional blood draws and questionnaires. Before DNA extraction, prospective study blood samples were shipped either frozen or at room temperature.

As to this clone: There is no known antigen for this receptor. Base-call qualities are not available, and no considerably larger clone is one nucleotide away.

The sequence links TRBV12-3 or TRBV12-4 to TRBJ1-2; TRBD1 could be the D gene, as 6 bases match. The sample comprised PBMCs or T cells enriched from blood (not recorded which). This receptor was identified in a woman in her thirties or forties who had been exposed to COVID-19. The bases are TGTGCCAGCAGCCAACAGGGCAGGAATGGCTACACCTTC. This gives the protein CASSQQGRNGYTF.